This TCR beta chain was found in a study of blood T cell repertoires in COVID-19. For the study at large: COVID-19 samples from acute and convalescent phases originated in the United States, Italy and Spain. Sample material is recorded as cDNA or gDNA derived from T cells, B-cell-depleted T cells, or PBMCs.

The V gene's germline CDR1 is SGHNT and CDR2 YENEEA. V lost 5 bases to trimming and J lost 5 bases, with 18 bases between them. The CDR3 has 15 amino acids. In the authors' workflow: Amplified reference gene primers provided the basis for estimating nucleated cell counts. TCRdb's copy holds only in-frame clones and misses some; the assay was immunoSEQ multiplex PCR. V and J calls and clone size are copied from that table; D and trimming were computed from the DNA. The repertoire consists of 62,000 or so clones, with approximately 92% occurring once and the leading ten covering 7.5% to 9%. What was sequenced was peripheral blood. The V and J genes are TRBV11-3 and TRBJ1-1; possibly TRBD1 for D (5 bases). This sequence originates from a man between 50 and 59 years old with active COVID-19. The CDR3 DNA sequence: TGTGCCAGCAGCCTCGGGAGGGGTCCAGGAACTGAAGCTTTCTTT. This translates into CASSLGRGPGTEAFF.